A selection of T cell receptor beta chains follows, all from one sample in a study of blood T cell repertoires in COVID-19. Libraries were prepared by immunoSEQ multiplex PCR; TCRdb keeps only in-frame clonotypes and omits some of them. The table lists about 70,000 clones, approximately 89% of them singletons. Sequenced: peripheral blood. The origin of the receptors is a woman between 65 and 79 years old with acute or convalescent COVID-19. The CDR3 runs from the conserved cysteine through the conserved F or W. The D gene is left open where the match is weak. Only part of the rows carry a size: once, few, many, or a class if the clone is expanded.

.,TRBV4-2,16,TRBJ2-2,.,CASSQDSLMGGGELFF,TGTGCCAGCAGCCAAGATAGCCTGATGGGGGGCGGGGAGCTGTTTTTT
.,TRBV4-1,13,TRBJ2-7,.,CASSPGGNYEQYF,TGCGCCAGCAGCCCAGGGGGGAACTACGAGCAGTACTTC
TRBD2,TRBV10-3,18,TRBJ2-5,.,CAIGNGETRTSGTETQYF,TGTGCCATCGGTAACGGAGAGACCAGGACTAGCGGGACGGAGACCCAGTACTTC
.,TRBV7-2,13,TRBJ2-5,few,CASSFELQETQYF,TGTGCCAGCAGCTTTGAACTTCAAGAGACCCAGTACTTC
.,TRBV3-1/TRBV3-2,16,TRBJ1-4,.,CASSQGGRGVGEKLFF,TGTGCCAGCAGCCAGGGAGGGAGGGGCGTCGGGGAAAAACTGTTTTTT
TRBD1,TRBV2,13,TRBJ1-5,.,CASRGQGNQPQHF,TGTGCCAGCAGAGGACAGGGTAATCAGCCCCAGCATTTT
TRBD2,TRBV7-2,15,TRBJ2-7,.,CASSFGLAGLYEQYF,TGTGCCAGCAGCTTTGGACTAGCGGGACTTTACGAGCAGTACTTC
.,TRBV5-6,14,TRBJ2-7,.,CASSSLTGTYEQYF,TGTGCCAGCAGCTCTCTCACAGGTACCTACGAGCAGTACTTC
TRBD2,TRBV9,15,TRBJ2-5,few,CASSLTSGGGETQYF,TGTGCCAGCAGCCTGACTAGCGGGGGAGGGGAGACCCAGTACTTC
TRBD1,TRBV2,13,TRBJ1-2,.,CASSTGWGNGYTF,TGTGCCTCTTCGACAGGGTGGGGGAATGGCTACACCTTC
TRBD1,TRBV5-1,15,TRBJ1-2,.,CASSLGQGPRNGYTF,TGCGCCAGCAGCTTGGGACAGGGACCCCGAAACGGCTACACCTTC
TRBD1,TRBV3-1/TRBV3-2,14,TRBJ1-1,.,CASSQGTGNTEAFF,TGTGCCAGCAGCCAAGGGACAGGGAACACTGAAGCTTTCTTT
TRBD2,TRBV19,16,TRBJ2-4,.,CASSIGLAGAKNIQYF,TGTGCCAGTAGTATTGGGCTAGCGGGAGCCAAAAACATTCAGTACTTC
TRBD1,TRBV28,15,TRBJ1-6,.,CASRLLGQNYSPLHF,TGTGCCAGCAGGTTACTGGGACAGAACTATTCACCCCTCCACTTT
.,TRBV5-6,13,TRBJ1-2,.,CASSLGDMADYTF,TGTGCCAGCAGCTTGGGGGACATGGCAGACTACACCTTC
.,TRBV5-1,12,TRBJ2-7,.,CASSFYTDEQYF,TGCGCCAGCAGCTTCTATACGGACGAGCAGTACTTC
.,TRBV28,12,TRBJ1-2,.,CASSLTEYGYTF,TGTGCCAGCAGTTTAACAGAGTATGGCTACACCTTC
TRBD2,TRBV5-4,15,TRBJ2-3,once,CASSLGGSPTDTQYF,TGTGCCAGCAGCTTGGGCGGGAGCCCCACAGATACGCAGTATTTT
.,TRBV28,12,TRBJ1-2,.,CASSPRGYGYTF,TGTGCCAGCAGTCCTCGGGGGTATGGCTACACCTTC
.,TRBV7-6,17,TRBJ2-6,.,CASSSESPGAGANVLTF,TGTGCCAGCAGCTCCGAGTCCCCAGGGGCGGGGGCCAACGTCCTGACTTTC
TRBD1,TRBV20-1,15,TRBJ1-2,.,CSASGQGAGLYGYTF,TGCAGTGCTAGTGGGCAGGGGGCTGGGCTCTATGGCTACACCTTC
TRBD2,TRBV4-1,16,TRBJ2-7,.,CASSPLGRGPTHEQYF,TGCGCCAGCAGCCCCCTCGGGAGGGGACCCACCCACGAGCAGTACTTC
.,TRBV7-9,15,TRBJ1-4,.,CASSLGTALNEKLFF,TGTGCCAGCAGCTTAGGGACAGCTTTAAATGAAAAACTGTTTTTT
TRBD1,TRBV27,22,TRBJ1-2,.,CASSFSGNYRQGWNSPNYGYTF,TGTGCCAGCAGTTTTTCCGGCAACTACAGACAGGGATGGAATTCGCCTAACTATGGCTACACCTTC